This T cell receptor (beta chain) was obtained from a study of regulatory T cells. The CDR3 loop spans 16 amino acids. The V segment lost 0 bases and the J segment 1 base; nucleotides outside the gene matches: 0. The germline gives CDR1 SGHRS, CDR2 YFSETQ. A word on this clone: Its cognate antigen is unknown.

The PCR used 52 TRBV and 13 TRBJ primers. Sequenced by immunoSEQ multiplex PCR; TCRdb stores in-frame clones only, minus some. Altogether about 23,000 clones are present, roughly 90% being singletons, with the ten largest covering roughly 1.3%. Study-level results: Hydrophobic residues at CDR3 positions 6 and 7 were enriched in conventional CD4+ T cells of CD3G-deficient patients. Skewed V and J usage and few unique V-J pairs marked patient repertoires, most in Tregs.

Autoimmunity was present in every CD3G-deficient patient, worse in two. CD4+ cells were sorted into CD25-high CD127-low regulatory cells and CD25-low CD127-high conventional cells. This clonotype originated in a child aged 10 to 17 with CD3G deficiency. The chain combines TRBV5-1 with TRBJ2-2; 10 nucleotides align to TRBD2. The sequencing sample was made of conventional CD4+ T cells sorted from blood. DNA of the CDR3: TGCGCCAGCAGCTTGGTAGCGGGAGGGAACACCGGGGAGCTGTTTTTT. Protein product: CASSLVAGGNTGELFF.